This section outlines one T cell receptor (beta chain) sequence together with its context. CDR3 length: 11 amino acids. Between the trimmed V and J ends, which lost 5 bases and 6 bases, there was a span of 6 bases. Germline V CDR1 and CDR2: SGHTA, FQGTGA. The data were taken from a study of blood T cell repertoires in COVID-19. The wider study: Sites across the United States, Italy and Spain contributed samples from acute and convalescent COVID-19. T cells, B-cell-depleted T cells, or PBMCs supplied cDNA or gDNA.

In the source study's methods: Estimation of nucleated cell counts relied on the amplification of reference gene primers. Sequencing was performed with immunoSEQ multiplex PCR; in TCRdb, only in-frame clones are kept and a portion is missing. The V and J calls and clone size are taken from that table; D and trimming were inferred from the DNA. The repertoire consists of approximately 450,000 clones, with 75% to 90% occurring once and the leading ten covering approximately 4.5%. Specimen: peripheral blood. The clonotype comes from a woman in her twenties or thirties with acute or convalescent COVID-19. The chain couples TRBV7-3 to TRBJ2-3, with D possibly TRBD2 on 6 matching bases. CDR3 nucleotides: TGTGCCAGCAGCGCGGGGGATACGCAGTATTTT. This encodes CASSAGDTQYF. The full variable domain, with the rest looked up from reference TRBV7-3 and TRBJ2-3, is GAGVSQTPSNKVTEKGKYVELRCDPISGHTALYWYRQSLGQGPEFLIYFQGTGAADDSGLPNDRFFAVRPEGSVSTLKIQRTERGDSAVYLCASSAGDTQYFGPGTRLTVL.